A single sample is the source of the 5 T cell receptor beta chains below, sequenced in a study of blood T cell repertoires in COVID-19. Generated by immunoSEQ multiplex PCR, the TCRdb table keeps only in-frame clones and is missing some. The table has about 71,000 clones, roughly 82% seen once; the top ten hold roughly 13%. Sequencing was carried out using peripheral blood. Source of these receptors: an elderly woman with acute or convalescent COVID-19.

This chain uses TRBV3-1 (or the pseudogene TRBV3-2) with TRBJ2-2; 7 bases match TRBD2. In germline, CDR1 is LGHDT, CDR2 YNNKEL (reference sequence). The CDR3 extends over 17 amino acids. After removal of 4 bases from V and 1 base from J, the junction contained 9 bases not matched to a gene. The CDR3 loop is CASSRPVAGLNTGELFF. The CDR3 DNA sequence: TGTGCCAGCAGCCGCCCAGTAGCGGGTCTGAACACCGGGGAGCTGTTTTTT.

The chain is built from TRBV12-3 or TRBV12-4 and TRBJ1-2, with no clear D. CDR3 length equals 12 residues. Trimming stripped 5 bases from V and 8 bases from J, with 12 bases between. This CDR3 is CASSLRHWGYTF. For the CDR3, the DNA is TGTGCCAGCAGTCTAAGACATTGGGGCTACACCTTC.

The rearrangement joins TRBV10-3 to TRBJ2-1; 8 bases map to TRBD1. Looked up from germline, CDR1 is ENHRY and CDR2 is SYGVKD. The CDR3 spans 19 residues. J gave up 6 bases and V 3 bases, and 19 bases lay outside the gene matches. The CDR3 DNA reads as TGTGCCATCAGTGACCCTCGTAGGGCAGGGGGCGCCGTCACCAATGAGCAGTTCTTC. This codes for CAISDPRRAGGAVTNEQFF.

V and J are TRBV5-1 and TRBJ1-1; 8 bases are a match to TRBD1. CDR3 length: 14 residues. Germline assignment: CDR1 SGHRS and CDR2 YFSETQ. The junction had 6 bases not matched to a gene; V was cut back by 0 bases and J by 8 bases. This CDR3 reads CASSLAGTGTEAFF. The CDR3, as DNA: TGCGCCAGCAGCTTGGCCGGGACAGGTACCGAAGCTTTCTTT.

J is TRBJ2-3 and V is TRBV5-4; possibly TRBD2 for D (5 bases). Trimming removed 4 bases at V and 8 bases at J, with 20 bases between. The CDR3 runs 15 residues. Germline CDR1 and CDR2: SGHNT and YYREEE (reference sequence). The CDR3: CASSRGASTDSTQYF. CDR3 bases: TGTGCCAGCAGCCGGGGAGCTAGCACAGATAGTACGCAGTATTTT.